Listed below are T cell receptor beta chains from one sample, sequenced in a study of blood T cell repertoires in COVID-19. The table came from immunoSEQ multiplex PCR; TCRdb's copy has only in-frame clones and leaves some out. The table includes some 220,000 clones, 80% to 85% detected once. The sequenced sample consisted of peripheral blood. The receptors here all came from a woman aged 60-75 years with acute or convalescent COVID-19. CDR3s include the opening cysteine and the closing phenylalanine or tryptophan. D genes are given only for firm matches. The size of a clone is reported for some rows only, either as once, few or many, or as a class for expanded clones.

J,V,size,D,CDR3,DNA
TRBJ1-1,TRBV7-9,-,-,CASRRQRDMNTEAFF,TGTGCCAGCAGACGACAAAGAGATATGAACACTGAAGCTTTCTTT
TRBJ2-7,TRBV5-1,-,TRBD2,CASSFGGNSDEQYF,TGCGCCAGCAGCTTCGGGGGGAACTCGGACGAGCAGTACTTC
TRBJ2-5,TRBV6-1,-,TRBD2,CASSEGGLGPETQYF,TGTGCCAGCAGTGAAGGGGGACTAGGTCCAGAGACCCAGTACTTC
TRBJ2-3,TRBV27,-,-,CASSLGHVTDTQYF,TGTGCCAGCAGTCTGGGACATGTCACAGATACGCAGTATTTT
TRBJ1-1,TRBV19,-,TRBD1,CASRPGGKPANTEAFF,TGTGCCAGTAGGCCAGGGGGGAAACCCGCCAACACTGAAGCTTTCTTT
TRBJ2-1,TRBV11-2,-,-,CASSFYGSGSLSSYNEQFF,TGTGCCAGCAGCTTCTATGGATCAGGGTCCCTTAGCTCCTACAATGAGCAGTTCTTC
TRBJ1-2,TRBV6-5,-,TRBD1,CASRGTGDFGNGYTF,TGTGCCAGCAGGGGGACAGGGGACTTTGGAAATGGCTACACCTTC
TRBJ1-1,TRBV13,once,-,CASSDDKKDRSNTEAFF,TGTGCCAGCAGCGACGATAAAAAAGACAGGTCTAACACTGAAGCTTTCTTT
TRBJ1-5,TRBV7-2,once,TRBD1,CASSSSGQSFTQPQHF,TGTGCCAGCAGCTCATCGGGACAGTCTTTTACTCAGCCCCAGCATTTT
TRBJ2-5,TRBV6-6,once,-,CASSYSLQGRETQYF,TGTGCCAGCAGTTACTCACTCCAGGGGCGGGAGACCCAGTACTTC
TRBJ2-5,TRBV7-2,-,-,CASSLLSQTQYF,TGTGCCAGCAGCTTATTGAGTCAGACCCAGTACTTC
TRBJ2-3,TRBV7-2,-,-,CASSLVVTGTDTQYF,TGTGCCAGCAGCTTAGTAGTGACAGGCACAGATACGCAGTATTTT
TRBJ1-2,TRBV7-9,few,TRBD1,CASSLTGVGYTF,TGTGCCAGCAGCTTGACAGGGGTTGGCTACACCTTC
TRBJ2-7,TRBV29-1,once,-,CSVSPGGYYEQYF,TGCAGCGTGTCTCCAGGGGGGTACTACGAGCAGTACTTC
TRBJ1-2,TRBV5-4,-,TRBD1,CASSQGTANYGYTF,TGTGCCAGCAGCCAGGGGACAGCCAACTATGGCTACACCTTC
TRBJ1-6,TRBV5-6,-,-,CASSLVGGNNSPLHF,TGTGCCAGCAGCTTGGTAGGGGGTAATAATTCACCCCTCCACTTT
TRBJ2-3,TRBV2,-,TRBD1,CARQGAGTTDTQYF,TGTGCCAGACAGGGGGCCGGGACCACAGATACGCAGTATTTT
TRBJ2-7,TRBV5-4,-,TRBD2,CASSLGGGYEQYF,TGTGCCAGCAGCTTGGGGGGGGGATACGAGCAGTACTTC
TRBJ2-7,TRBV6-1,-,TRBD1,CASSGQGTHRPYEQYF,TGTGCCAGCAGTGGACAGGGTACGCATCGACCTTACGAGCAGTACTTC
TRBJ2-2,TRBV12-3/TRBV12-4,-,-,CASTITGELFF,TGTGCCAGCACCATCACCGGGGAGCTGTTTTTT
TRBJ2-7,TRBV5-1,-,-,CASRTGPEQYF,TGCGCCAGCAGAACGGGTCCCGAGCAGTACTTC
TRBJ2-2,TRBV30,-,-,CAWNPRAGELFF,TGTGCCTGGAACCCCCGAGCCGGGGAGCTGTTTTTT
TRBJ1-5,TRBV19,-,-,CASSIIPGNQPQHF,TGTGCCAGTAGTATAATCCCCGGGAATCAGCCCCAGCATTTT
TRBJ1-2,TRBV6-6,once,TRBD1,CASSSQGEYGYTF,TGTGCCAGCAGTTCCCAGGGGGAGTATGGCTACACCTTC
TRBJ1-5,TRBV15,-,-,CATSRAQPQGFNQPQHF,TGTGCCACCAGCAGAGCACAGCCCCAGGGGTTCAATCAGCCCCAGCATTTT
TRBJ2-7,TRBV2,-,TRBD2,CASSDPLSGGAKDEQYF,TGTGCCAGCAGTGACCCACTTAGCGGGGGGGCCAAAGACGAGCAGTACTTC
TRBJ1-2,TRBV4-1,-,-,CASSQETRVIRGYTF,TGCGCCAGCAGCCAAGAGACCAGGGTAATTCGTGGCTACACCTTC
TRBJ1-1,TRBV12-3/TRBV12-4,-,-,CASSSGFTEAFF,TGTGCCAGCAGCTCAGGGTTCACTGAAGCTTTCTTT
TRBJ1-1,TRBV4-2,-,TRBD1,CASSQTGGAEAFF,TGTGCCAGCAGCCAAACAGGGGGCGCCGAAGCTTTCTTT
TRBJ2-2,TRBV4-2,-,TRBD2,CASSQGNPSLAGADTGELFF,TGTGCCAGCAGCCAAGGGAATCCGTCACTAGCGGGGGCGGACACCGGGGAGCTGTTTTTT
TRBJ2-3,TRBV5-6,once,TRBD1,CASSLGDRDVTDTQYF,TGTGCCAGCAGCTTGGGGGACAGGGATGTCACAGATACGCAGTATTTT